This T cell receptor beta chain is from a study of spatial heterogeneity in lung cancer. Study observations and caveats: At tumor resection, ubiquitous expanded TCRs were detected in blood more often than later.

This clonotype showed up many times. Its antigen remains unknown. TCRdb fed the 5' RACE reads into MiXCR, producing one record per CDR3 protein. The sample contains some 11,000 distinct CDR3 sequences, about 6.5% of which appear only once. Described time point: sample taken at primary tumor resection. Unsorted samples of tumor, nontumor lung or frozen PBMC had their whole RNA sequenced. This CDR3 is 17 amino acids long. Germline V gene sequence: CDR1 MNHEY, CDR2 SVGEGT. Trimming shortened V by 2 bases and J by 3 bases, and 17 bases separated the two germline ends. Specimen: PBMCs, collected at surgery. The chain recombines TRBV6-2 or TRBV6-3 with TRBJ1-5; D is possibly TRBD1 (6 bases). The clonotype was recovered from a male donor with early-stage non-small cell lung cancer. The CDR3 spells CASSYLWGRGNNQPQHF. The CDR3 DNA sequence: TGTGCCAGCAGTTACCTTTGGGGGCGCGGTAACAATCAGCCCCAGCATTTT.